This T cell receptor (beta chain) was captured in a study of regulatory T cells in long-lasting Graves disease. Time point noted: persistent/refractory GD, antithyroid drugs over 5 years with positive TRAb. Isolated PBMC RNA provided the starting material for the TCR library. Arm-PCR of CDR3 regions with iRepertoire HTBI primers generated TCR beta libraries. TCRdb used MiXCR to reprocess the multiplex PCR reads, holding one entry per CDR3 protein. The sample has 300,000 to 400,000 distinct CDR3 sequences, around 20% seen once. Notes on this clonotype: This could be a read error, since a much larger clone is one nucleotide away.

CDR1 and CDR2 from the germline V gene are LGHDT and YNNKEL (reference sequence). V was clipped by 5 bases and J by 10 bases, with 17 bases between them. CDR3 length equals 13 residues. This TCR was recovered from a female donor with Graves disease. This specimen was peripheral blood mononuclear cells (PBMCs), taken when the disease was refractory, from a patient treated with antithyroid drugs. This chain connects TRBV3-1 to TRBJ1-2, with TRBD1 as a possible D gene (5 bases). CDR3 sequence: CASSTGTRGDYTF. In DNA, the CDR3 is TGTGCCAGCAGCACGGGAACAAGGGGCGACTACACCTTC.